This section outlines one T cell receptor beta chain sequence together with its context. The antigen is undetermined. The Oncomine TCR Beta short-read assay was applied to DNA of cultured CD4+ T cells. TCRdb redid the calling of the PCR reads with MiXCR, one entry per CDR3 protein. In the table there are 20,000 or so distinct CDR3 sequences, roughly 67% of which are singletons. Trimming stripped 1 base from V and 4 bases from J, with 11 bases between. CDR1 and CDR2 (germline): SGHTA, FQGNSA. The CDR3 runs to 15 residues. The source of the sample is a study of vaccination and CD4 T cells after COVID-19. Treatment indicated: approximately 11-day PBMC culture with coronavirus spike peptide pools or control peptides (ViraFEST assay).

This clonotype was sampled from a human donor who had recovered from COVID-19. Sample: CD4+ T cells from blood, cultured in vitro. The chain carries TRBV7-2 and TRBJ1-5, with D perhaps matching TRBD1 (5 bases). The CDR3 here is CASSLGWQGNQPQHF. DNA of the CDR3: TGTGCCAGCAGCTTAGGTTGGCAGGGTAATCAGCCCCAGCATTTT.